This TCR beta chain was captured in a study of T cells expressing NK-cell markers. This CDR3 is 15 amino acids long. Germline V gives CDR1 ENHRY, CDR2 SYGVKD. TCRdb re-called the 5' RACE reads and gives one entry per CDR3 protein, without DNA. The data show some 140,000 distinct CDR3 sequences, and the top ten clones hold 37%. This receptor was taken from a woman in her 50s in good health. The sequencing input was blood T cells: a sorted CD56 or NKG2C T cell subset, CD4+ or CD8+ T cells, or bulk PBMC T cells (not recorded which). V is TRBV10-3 and J is TRBJ1-5. CDR3 sequence reads: CAISERSRGGQPQHF.